The T cell receptor (beta chain) described here comes from a study of response to subunit inactivated influenza vaccine. TCRdb re-called the RT-PCR reads through MiXCR, storing one row per CDR3 protein. The sample lists about 620,000 distinct CDR3 sequences, 10% to 12% occurring once. Many counts were recorded for this clonotype. Germline V gene data show CDR1 as SEHNR and CDR2 as FQNEAQ (reference sequence). The trim removed 5 bases at V and 9 bases at J, leaving 6 bases unmatched. This CDR3 has 14 amino acids. The same specimen was also included in a second study, on T cells expressing NK-cell markers. That paper states: Scientists made TCR beta cDNA using 5'RACE template switching with UMIs. The sequencing cohort of eight donors included seven HCMV-seropositive individuals and one seronegative individual.

The chain is built from TRBV7-9 and TRBJ2-1, with 11 bases lining up with TRBD1. The source of this sequence is a man aged 50-60 years who received an inactivated influenza vaccine. Sequencing was performed on PBMCs from blood, taken on the day of vaccination. The CDR3 sequence: CASSRGQGALEQFF. The CDR3 DNA sequence: TGTGCCAGCAGCCGAGGACAGGGGGCACTTGAGCAGTTCTTC.